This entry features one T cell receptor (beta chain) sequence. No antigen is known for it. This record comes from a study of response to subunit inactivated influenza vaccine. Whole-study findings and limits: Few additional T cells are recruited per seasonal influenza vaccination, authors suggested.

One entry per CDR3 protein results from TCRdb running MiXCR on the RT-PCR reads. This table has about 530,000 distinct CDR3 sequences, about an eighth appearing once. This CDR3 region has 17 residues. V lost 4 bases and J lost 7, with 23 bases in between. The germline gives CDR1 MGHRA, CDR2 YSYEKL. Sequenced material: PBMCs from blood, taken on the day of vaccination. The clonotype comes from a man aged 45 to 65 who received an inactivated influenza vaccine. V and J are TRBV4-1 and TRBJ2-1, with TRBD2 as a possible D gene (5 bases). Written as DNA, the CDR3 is TGCGCCAGCAGCCTTCCAAGGAGGCCTACCGTCGTGAATGAGCAGTTCTTC. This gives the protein CASSLPRRPTVVNEQFF.